This T cell receptor (beta chain) emerged from a study of blood T cell repertoires in COVID-19. Across the whole study: Acute and convalescent COVID-19 samples came from the United States, Italy and Spain. Sources were T cells, B-cell-depleted T cells, or PBMCs; the material itself was cDNA or gDNA.

The CDR3 loop spans 14 amino acids. Germline V CDR1 and CDR2: SGHNT, YYREEE (reference sequence). V trimming: 4 bases; J trimming: 4 bases; junction bases outside the gene matches: 5. Authors' methods: Reference gene primer amplification in the assay estimated nucleated cell counts. Method: immunoSEQ multiplex PCR; TCRdb's copy keeps in-frame clones and lacks some. V, J and clone size were drawn from that table, and D and trimming were deduced from the DNA. The sample gives about 92,000 clones, about two thirds of which show up once; under 30% is in the top ten. The V gene is TRBV5-4, the J gene TRBJ2-5; the match to TRBD1 covers 9 bases. The receptor was isolated from a woman aged 55-75 years in a cohort sampled during active or convalescent COVID-19. The sample comprised peripheral blood. CDR3 coding DNA: TGTGCCAGCAGCCGGACAGGGGAAGGAGAGACCCAGTACTTC. Translation gives CASSRTGEGETQYF.